The T cell receptor beta chain described here comes from a study of shared clonotypes between healthy human individuals (TCRdb year 2020). About the full investigation: The cohort comprised two women and a few men aged 18 to 49 years. The study deeply sequenced blood TCR repertoires of 5 or 6 healthy adults to estimate repertoire size and the extent of clonotype sharing between individuals. To increase sequencing depth and limit assay-specific biases, TCR repertoire library preparation and sequencing were carried out by different laboratories using diverse techniques. Each donor's leukapheresis produced roughly between about 0.9 and 9.5 billion PBMCs. Per donor, three plates each were used for CD4 naive and CD4 memory, two for CD8 naive, and one for CD8 memory.

Using the deep immunoSEQ assay, TCR CDR3 regions were amplified from genomic DNA by multiplex PCR. Genomic DNA extracted from each cell subset was distributed evenly over all wells of several immunoSEQ 96-well plates, and each plate served as one replicate. For sorted subsets, roughly 200 ng of genomic DNA, equivalent to roughly 33,000 T cell genomes, went into each replicate PCR. Purified libraries were quantified with a Qubit 3.0 fluorometer, sized on a Bioanalyzer 2100, and re-quantified with the KAPA Library Quantification kit. Every immunoSEQ 96-well plate was sequenced on a separate single-read 150-cycle Illumina NextSeq 550 flow cell. The authors' analysis ran thus. Because the immunoSEQ output included only junctional sequences and no quality scores, the filtering could not be the same as the filtering used for full-length reads. Sequences were annotated with PyIR, a Python wrapper for IgBLAST v1.9, using IMGT germline references to assign V/J genes and CDR3. Reads with weak V/J assignments (E-value above 1e-6), missing CDR3, stop codons, out-of-frame junctions, or ambiguous translated residues were removed. A V3J clonotype was defined by an identical inferred V gene, J gene, and CDR3 amino acid sequence. Percentage overlap between repertoires was calculated by dividing the number of shared unique clonotypes by the size of the smaller repertoire. RTK rarefaction, the Chao1 estimator, and Recon v2.1 estimates of unobserved clonotypes were used to assess repertoire richness. For all TCRbeta clonotypes obtained by the gDNA method from four donors, generation probabilities were computed with OLGA. Drawn from immuneACCESS, this table holds only the in-frame rearrangements with V and J called that TCRdb kept. Clones are partly lost; checked studies trace under half to an unresolved V gene and leave the rest unexplained. V and J calls and clone size are those listed in that table; D and trimming were worked out from the DNA. In all, the sample holds more than 900,000 clones, and about 84% of those were seen once. The biggest ten clones account for around 0.6% of the sample.

V sheds 2 bases and J sheds 6 bases, leaving 4 bases between their ends. Per the germline V gene (reference sequence), SEHNR is the CDR1 and FQNEAQ is the CDR2. The CDR3, cysteine through phenylalanine, is 11 amino acids long. Kept here is only the CDR3 DNA, which spans 33 bases and is read in frame from base 1. This clone appeared once. No antigen is known for it. A much more abundant neighbour one base away suggests this may be a read error. Donors were healthy HIV-negative adults with no recently reported acute infections or vaccinations. Only Caucasian adults living in Nashville, Tennessee, USA were represented among the donors. Magnetic negative selection was used to enrich CD4+ T cells, after which naive cells were positively selected on CD45RA and the negative fraction became the memory subset. After blood collection by leukapheresis, PBMCs were isolated using Ficoll-Histopaque density gradient centrifugation and then cryopreserved in the vapor phase of liquid nitrogen. Purity and quantity of every magnetically sorted T cell population were checked by analytical flow cytometry. Genomic DNA was isolated from each sorted fraction and quantified by UV absorbance on a Nanodrop 2000c.

Overall study results and their limits: Roughly 5% of naive CD4, 3.5% of naive CD8, about 2.5% of memory CD4, and 0.4% of memory CD8 clonotypes were shared across several donors. Because the study included only a small number of donors, the genetic and exposure-history diversity represented was limited. Even with the large sequencing depth, rarefaction of the sorted-subset datasets indicated that sequencing was incomplete. Compared with non-shared clonotypes, clonotypes shared by all four sorted-subset donors had higher generation probabilities. Estimated clonotype richness was generally larger for naive than for memory subsets. Sampling was restricted to blood, and TCR repertoires in tissues likely differ from the TCR repertoires found in blood. Based on pairwise subsampling, the degree of clonotype sharing among donors was expected to be affected by sequencing depth.

The chain joins TRBV7-9 to TRBJ1-1, with the D gene uncertain. This TCR derives from a man aged 18 to 29 in good health. Some clones in this sample may be carry-over from other donors' samples. Material for sequencing was memory CD4+ T cells from PBMCs. The cell subset or site label of this sample denotes: CD45RA-negative fraction. The DNA sequence is TGTGCCAGCAGCTTACAATCTGAAGCTTTCTTT. Translated, this is CASSLQSEAFF.